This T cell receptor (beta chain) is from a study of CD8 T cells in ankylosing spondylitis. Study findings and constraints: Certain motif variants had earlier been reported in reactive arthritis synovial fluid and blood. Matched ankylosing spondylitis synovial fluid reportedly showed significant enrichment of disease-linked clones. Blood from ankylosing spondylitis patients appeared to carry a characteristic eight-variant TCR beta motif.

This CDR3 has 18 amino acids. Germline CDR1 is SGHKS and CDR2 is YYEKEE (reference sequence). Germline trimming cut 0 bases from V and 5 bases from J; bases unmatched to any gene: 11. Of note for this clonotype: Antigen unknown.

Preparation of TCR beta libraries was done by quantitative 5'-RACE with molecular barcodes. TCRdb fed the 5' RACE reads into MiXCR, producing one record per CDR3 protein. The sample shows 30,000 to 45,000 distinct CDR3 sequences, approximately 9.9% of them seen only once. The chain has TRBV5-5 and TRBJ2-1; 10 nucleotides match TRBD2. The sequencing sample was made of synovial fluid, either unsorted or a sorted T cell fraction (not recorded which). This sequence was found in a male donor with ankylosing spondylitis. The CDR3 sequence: CASSLAVGGTSVNNEQFF. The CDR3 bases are TGTGCCAGCAGCTTGGCGGTGGGGGGGACTAGCGTGAACAATGAGCAGTTCTTC. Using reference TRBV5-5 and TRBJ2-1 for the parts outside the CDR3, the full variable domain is DAGVTQSPTHLIKTRGQQVTLRCSPISGHKSVSWYQQVLGQGPQFIFQYYEKEERGRGNFPDRFSARQFPNYSSELNVNALLLGDSALYLCASSLAVGGTSVNNEQFFGPGTRLTVL.